These 26 T cell receptor beta chains originate from one sample sequenced in a study of blood T cell repertoires in COVID-19. Clones were sequenced by immunoSEQ multiplex PCR, and TCRdb holds only the in-frame ones, with some missing. The table has roughly 68,000 clones, 84% seen once. Sequenced: peripheral blood. These receptors all come from a man aged 45-60 years with active COVID-19.

The gene calls are TRBV7-9 and TRBJ1-5; TRBD1 aligns across 9 bases. CDR1 and CDR2 from the germline V gene are SEHNR and FQNEAQ (reference sequence). J was trimmed by 4 bases and V by 5 bases; bases with no gene match: 3. The CDR3 spans 14 residues. CDR3 nucleotides: TGTGCCAGCAGCACTGGACAGGGGAATCAGCCCCAGCATTTT. Its translation: CASSTGQGNQPQHF.

The chain combines TRBV29-1 with TRBJ1-1, with D possibly being TRBD1 (5 bases). V was pared by 4 bases and J by 3 bases, with 12 bases between. Germline V gene sequence: CDR1 SQVTM, CDR2 ANQGSEA. This CDR3 has 13 residues. The CDR3 region has the DNA TGCAGCGTTGTTGAGACAGTTTACACTGAAGCTTTCTTT. This translates into CSVVETVYTEAFF.

This sequence joins TRBV6-1 and TRBJ2-2; a weak D match, TRBD2 (5 bases). The CDR3 runs to 16 residues. V was cut by 2 bases and J by 3 bases, with 13 bases left in between. Germline lookup yields CDR1 MNHNS and CDR2 SASEGT. DNA of the CDR3: TGTGCCAGCAGTGAAAGAGGGAGTCTGTACACCGGGGAGCTGTTTTTT. It specifies CASSERGSLYTGELFF.

This sequence joins TRBV3-1 (or the pseudogene TRBV3-2) and TRBJ1-2; 7 nucleotides match TRBD1. The V segment lost 6 bases and the J segment 6 bases; nucleotides outside the gene matches: 10. Germline-derived CDR1 and CDR2 are LGHDT and YNNKEL (reference sequence). CDR3 length: 14 amino acids. CDR3 DNA sequence: TGTGCCAGCAGAAACCTCGGACAGGATAATGGCTACACCTTC. It codes for CASRNLGQDNGYTF.

This sequence joins TRBV6-5 and TRBJ2-7, with D maybe TRBD2 (6 bases). CDR1 and CDR2 (germline): MNHEY, SVGAGI. There are 14 residues in the CDR3. Trimming shortened V by 2 bases and J by 2 bases, and 10 bases separated the two germline ends. The CDR3 here is CASSYRRRAYEQYF. Here the CDR3 DNA reads TGTGCCAGCAGTTACAGGAGGAGGGCCTACGAGCAGTACTTC.

This sequence joins TRBV3-1 (or the pseudogene TRBV3-2) and TRBJ2-3; 12 nucleotides line up with TRBD2. The CDR3 is 15 amino acids. V lost 6 bases and J lost 6; bases outside the gene matches: 7. Germline V lookup: CDR1 LGHDT, CDR2 YNNKEL (reference sequence). CDR3 amino acids: CASSTTSGSKDTQYF. The DNA of the CDR3 is TGTGCCAGCAGTACGACTAGCGGGAGTAAGGATACGCAGTATTTT.

The chain recombines TRBV12-3 or TRBV12-4 with TRBJ2-7, with D uncertain. The ends were cut back, 5 bases at V and 3 bases at J, with 8 bases in the middle. This CDR3 comprises 12 residues. DNA for the CDR3: TGTGCCAGCAGTGACACTTACTACGAGCAGTACTTC. Protein sequence: CASSDTYYEQYF.

This clone appeared a single time. The J gene is TRBJ2-1, the V gene TRBV7-2; the D is unclear. This CDR3 region has 15 residues. The V end was cut by 6 bases, the J end by 0 bases, with 12 bases between. CDR1 and CDR2 from the germline V gene are SGHTA and FQGNSA. The CDR3 loop reads CASSFLAVSYNEQFF. CDR3 coding DNA: TGTGCCAGCAGTTTTCTGGCGGTCTCCTACAATGAGCAGTTCTTC.

The chain combines TRBV2 with TRBJ1-3, with 9 positions matching TRBD1. The CDR3 has 15 amino acids. Germline trimming cut 9 bases from V and 3 bases from J; bases unmatched to any gene: 9. CDR1 and CDR2 (germline): SNHLY, FYNNEI. In DNA, the CDR3 is TGTGCCAGTAGCCTACAGGGGGCTAATGGAAACACCATATATTTT. Residues: CASSLQGANGNTIYF. Full variable domain (rest looked up from reference TRBV2 and TRBJ1-3): EPEVTQTPSHQVTQMGQEVILRCVPISNHLYFYWYRQILGQKVEFLVSFYNNEISEKSEIFDDQFSVERPDGSNFTLKIRSTKLEDSAMYFCASSLQGANGNTIYFGEGSWLTVV.

The rearrangement uses TRBV11-2 and TRBJ1-4; no reliable D call. The CDR3 is 16 amino acids. Germline V gives CDR1 SGHAT, CDR2 FQNNGV. The V gene lost 5 bases and the J gene lost 5 bases, with 18 bases spanning the gap. The CDR3, as DNA: TGTGCCAGCAGCCCCACTAGATGGGGTTGGAATGAAAAACTGTTTTTT. Encoded protein: CASSPTRWGWNEKLFF.

The chain is built from TRBV2 and TRBJ2-1, with a possible D match to TRBD2 (5 bases). CDR1 and CDR2 from the germline V gene are SNHLY and FYNNEI. The CDR3 length is 13 residues. V was shortened by 6 bases and J by 10 bases, with 16 bases between the two germline ends. The CDR3 sequence is CASRKWAGSEQFF. In DNA form, the CDR3 reads TGTGCCAGCAGGAAATGGGCGGGTAGCGAGCAGTTCTTC.

This clone was seen more than once but under ten times. V gene TRBV10-2 combines with J gene TRBJ2-3; 10 bases fit TRBD2. The length of the CDR3 is 14 residues. Germline V gene sequence: CDR1 WSHSY, CDR2 SAAADI. Losses at the gene ends were 8 bases for V and 3 bases for J; bases not matched to a gene: 5. Here the CDR3 DNA reads TGCGCCAGCTCGGGACTAGCGTTGACAGATACGCAGTATTTT. Encoded protein: CASSGLALTDTQYF.

The genes are TRBV10-3 and TRBJ2-7; perhaps TRBD2 as D (6 bases). The germline V gene encodes CDR1 ENHRY and CDR2 SYGVKD. With 8 bases removed from V and 2 bases from J, the gap between germline ends came to 16 bases. This CDR3 region has 14 residues. In DNA form, the CDR3 reads TGTGCCATCTCGGGGGATTCGCGTGCCTACGAGCAGTACTTC. Translated, it gives CAISGDSRAYEQYF.

V usage is TRBV4-1 and J usage is TRBJ1-5; D gene ambiguous. CDR3 length: 12 amino acids. CDR1 is MGHRA, CDR2 YSYEKL, per germline. Trimming took off 2 bases at V and 6 bases at J, with 5 bases between the two ends. The CDR3 spells CASSQPSQPQHF. In nucleotides, the CDR3 is TGCGCCAGCAGCCAACCTTCTCAGCCCCAGCATTTT.

This chain connects TRBV5-5 to TRBJ2-1, with 11 bases lining up with TRBD1. V lost 0 bases, J lost 12 bases, and 5 bases stayed unmatched. The germline gives CDR1 SGHKS, CDR2 YYEKEE (reference sequence). The CDR3 spans 14 residues. The CDR3, as DNA: TGTGCCAGCAGCTTGGGGACAGGGGGCCTGGGGCAGTTCTTC. Translated, it gives CASSLGTGGLGQFF.

The chain employs TRBV2 and TRBJ2-1; 9 bases line up with TRBD2. The CDR3 runs to 11 residues. With V trimmed by 6 bases and J by 13 bases, 4 bases remained unmatched. Germline CDR1 is SNHLY and CDR2 is FYNNEI. DNA for the CDR3: TGTGCCAGCAGGAATAGCGGGGGCCAGTTCTTC. Translation: CASRNSGGQFF.

This chain uses TRBV6-2 or TRBV6-3 with TRBJ2-3; 7 bases fit TRBD1. In germline, CDR1 is MNHEY, CDR2 SVGEGT. V lost 6 bases, J lost 5 bases, and 8 bases stayed unmatched. The CDR3 contains 14 residues. The DNA of the CDR3 is TGTGCCAGCAGCCGAAGACAGGGTCGAGATACGCAGTATTTT. The encoded protein is CASSRRQGRDTQYF.

V gene TRBV6-5 combines with J gene TRBJ2-7; no definite D call. Germline loops: CDR1 MNHEY, CDR2 SVGAGI. This CDR3 region has 13 residues. With 4 bases removed from V and 6 bases from J, the gap between germline ends came to 13 bases. The CDR3 region has the DNA TGTGCCAGCAGTTTTCATATGCGCGGCGAGCAGTACTTC. This codes for CASSFHMRGEQYF.

This chain links TRBV6-5 with TRBJ2-1; 7 bases map to TRBD2. Looked up from germline, CDR1 is MNHEY and CDR2 is SVGAGI. The CDR3 contains 13 residues. V lost 5 bases, J lost 3 bases, and 1 base stayed unmatched. The CDR3 sequence: CASSRDYYNEQFF. In nucleotides, the CDR3 is TGTGCCAGCAGTCGGGACTACTACAATGAGCAGTTCTTC.

J is TRBJ2-1 and V is TRBV5-1; TRBD2 aligns across 8 bases. V lost 9 bases, J lost 7 bases, and 12 bases stayed unmatched. CDR1 is SGHRS and CDR2 is YFSETQ in the germline V gene. The CDR3 has 14 residues. The CDR3: CATRGGSGNNEQFF. CDR3 coding DNA: TGCGCCACCCGCGGGGGTAGCGGGAATAATGAGCAGTTCTTC.

The chain recombines TRBV27 with TRBJ1-1, with D possibly TRBD1 on 5 matching bases. Germline V lookup: CDR1 MNHEY, CDR2 SMNVEV (reference sequence). The CDR3 is made up of 17 amino acids. Trimming shortened V by 2 bases and J by 0 bases, and 16 bases separated the two germline ends. This CDR3 reads CASSLGGTDYMNTEAFF. The CDR3 DNA is TGTGCCAGCAGTTTAGGAGGGACGGACTACATGAACACTGAAGCTTTCTTT.

This chain connects TRBV4-3 to TRBJ1-3; D uncertain. V shed 0 bases and J shed 3 bases, with 15 bases lying between them. The CDR3 consists of 17 residues. Germline V gives CDR1 LGHNA, CDR2 YSLEER. The CDR3 reads CASSQELAGESGNTIYF. Here the CDR3 DNA reads TGCGCCAGCAGCCAAGAATTAGCGGGAGAAAGTGGAAACACCATATATTTT.

The chain combines TRBV6-5 with TRBJ2-7; D may be TRBD2 (6 bases). CDR1 and CDR2 (germline): MNHEY, SVGAGI. There are 13 residues in the CDR3. V gave up 4 bases and J gave up 2 bases, with 9 bases separating them. CDR3 nucleotides: TGTGCCAGCAGTTTGGCGGGGCCCTACGAGCAGTACTTC. Its translation is CASSLAGPYEQYF.

This rearrangement joins TRBV4-3 to TRBJ2-7; 9 nucleotides align to TRBD2. CDR1 is LGHNA, CDR2 YSLEER, per germline. V dropped 0 bases and J dropped 2; count of bases not matched to a gene: 2. CDR3 size: 15 residues. This CDR3 reads CASSQEAGGAYEQYF. The CDR3 coding sequence is TGCGCCAGCAGCCAAGAGGCGGGGGGGGCCTACGAGCAGTACTTC.

This clone was observed a single time. The chain combines TRBV18 with TRBJ2-2, with 9 nucleotides matching TRBD2. Germline V gives CDR1 KGHSH, CDR2 LQKENI. Trimming took 3 bases from V and 5 from J; bases not matched to a gene: 1. The CDR3 spans 14 residues. In DNA form, the CDR3 reads TGTGCCAGCTCACCGCGGGAGGGTACCGGGGAGCTGTTTTTT. Amino acids: CASSPREGTGELFF.

There are a few counts of this clone. The chain uses TRBV4-1 and TRBJ2-7; D is ambiguous. The CDR3 extends over 16 amino acids. Germline lookup yields CDR1 MGHRA and CDR2 YSYEKL. V lost 1 base, J lost 1 base, and 14 bases lay in between. This chain's CDR3 is CASSQVVSTLSYEQYF. In nucleotides, the CDR3 is TGCGCCAGCAGCCAAGTCGTCTCCACTCTATCCTACGAGCAGTACTTC.